This T cell receptor beta chain was retrieved from a study of T cells expressing NK-cell markers. Study information: Each TCR beta repertoire originated in sorted T cells that were CD3+CD56+NKG2C+, CD3+CD56+NKG2C- or CD3+CD56-NKG2C+. Study results and caveats: Top CD8+ clonotypes included the dominant CD3+CD56+NKG2C+ clonotypes in six donors. Leadership of the CD3+CD56-NKG2C+ fraction also belonged to these clonotypes in a few donors.

On this clonotype itself: No antigen is known for it.

The cDNA for TCR beta came from 5'RACE template switching with UMIs. TCRdb reprocessed the 5' RACE reads, with one entry per CDR3 protein and no DNA. Its table records fewer than 300,000 distinct CDR3 sequences. The sequencing input was blood T cells: a sorted CD56 or NKG2C T cell subset, CD4+ or CD8+ T cells, or bulk PBMC T cells (not recorded which). This receptor was identified in a woman between 18 and 70 years old in good health.

CDR3 loop: CASSADVYWVAGTTDYGYTF. V gene TRBV9 combines with J gene TRBJ1-2; TCRdb's D call, TRBD1, is unchecked because there is no DNA. The germline V gene has CDR1 SGDLS and CDR2 YYNGEE. The CDR3 is 20 amino acids.